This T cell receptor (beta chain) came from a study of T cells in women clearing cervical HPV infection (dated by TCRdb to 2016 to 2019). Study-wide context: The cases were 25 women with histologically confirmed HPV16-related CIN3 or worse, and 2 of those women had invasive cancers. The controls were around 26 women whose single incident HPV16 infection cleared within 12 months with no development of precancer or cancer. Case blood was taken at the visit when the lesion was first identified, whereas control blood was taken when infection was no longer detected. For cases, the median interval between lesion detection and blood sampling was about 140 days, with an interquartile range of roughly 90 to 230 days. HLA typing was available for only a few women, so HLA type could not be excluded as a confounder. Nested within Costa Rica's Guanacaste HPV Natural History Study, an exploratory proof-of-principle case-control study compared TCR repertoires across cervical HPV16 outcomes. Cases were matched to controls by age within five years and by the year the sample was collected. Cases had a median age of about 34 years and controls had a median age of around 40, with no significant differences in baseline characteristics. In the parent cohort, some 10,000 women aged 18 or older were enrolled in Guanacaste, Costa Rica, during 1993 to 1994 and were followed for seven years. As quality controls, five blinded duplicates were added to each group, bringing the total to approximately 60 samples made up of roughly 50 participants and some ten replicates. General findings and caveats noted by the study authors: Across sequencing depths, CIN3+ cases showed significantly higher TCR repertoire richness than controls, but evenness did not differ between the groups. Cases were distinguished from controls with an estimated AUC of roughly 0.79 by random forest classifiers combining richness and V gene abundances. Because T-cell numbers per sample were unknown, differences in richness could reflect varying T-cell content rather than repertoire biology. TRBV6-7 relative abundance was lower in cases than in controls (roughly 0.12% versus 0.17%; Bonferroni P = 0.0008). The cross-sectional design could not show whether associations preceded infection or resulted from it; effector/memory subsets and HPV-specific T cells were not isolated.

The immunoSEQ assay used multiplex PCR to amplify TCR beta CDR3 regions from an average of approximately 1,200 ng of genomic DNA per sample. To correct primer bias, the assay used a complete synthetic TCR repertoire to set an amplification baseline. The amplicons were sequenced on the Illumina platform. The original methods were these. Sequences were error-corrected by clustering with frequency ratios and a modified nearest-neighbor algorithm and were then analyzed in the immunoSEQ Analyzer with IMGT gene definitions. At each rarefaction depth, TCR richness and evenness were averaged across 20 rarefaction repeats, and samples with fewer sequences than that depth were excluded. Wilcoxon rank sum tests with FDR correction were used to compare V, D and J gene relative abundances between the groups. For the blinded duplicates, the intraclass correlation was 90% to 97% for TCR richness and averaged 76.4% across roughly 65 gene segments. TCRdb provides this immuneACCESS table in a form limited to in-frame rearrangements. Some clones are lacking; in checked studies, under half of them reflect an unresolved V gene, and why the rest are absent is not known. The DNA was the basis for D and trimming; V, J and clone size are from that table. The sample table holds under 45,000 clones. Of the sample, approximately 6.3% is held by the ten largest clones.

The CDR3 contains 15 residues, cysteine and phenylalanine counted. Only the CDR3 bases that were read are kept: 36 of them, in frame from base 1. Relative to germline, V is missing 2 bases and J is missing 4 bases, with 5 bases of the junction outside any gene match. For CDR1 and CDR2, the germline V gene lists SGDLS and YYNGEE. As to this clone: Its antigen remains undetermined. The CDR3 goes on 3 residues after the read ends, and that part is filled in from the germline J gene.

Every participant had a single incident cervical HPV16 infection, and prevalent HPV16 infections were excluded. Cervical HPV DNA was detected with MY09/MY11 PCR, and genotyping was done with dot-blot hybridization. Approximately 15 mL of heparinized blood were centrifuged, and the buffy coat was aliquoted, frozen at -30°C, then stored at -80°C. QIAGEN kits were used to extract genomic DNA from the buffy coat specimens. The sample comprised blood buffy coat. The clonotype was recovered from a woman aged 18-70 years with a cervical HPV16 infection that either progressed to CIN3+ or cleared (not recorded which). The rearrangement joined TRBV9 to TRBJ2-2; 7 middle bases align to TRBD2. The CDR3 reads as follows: CASSVRLAGTGELFF. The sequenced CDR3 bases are TGTGCCAGCAGCGTTCGACTAGCTGGCACCGGGGAG. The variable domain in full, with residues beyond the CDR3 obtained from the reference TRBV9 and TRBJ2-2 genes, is DSGVTQTPKHLITATGQRVTLRCSPRSGDLSVYWYQQSLDQGLQFLIQYYNGEERAKGNILERFSAQQFPDLHSELNLSSLELGDSALYFCASSVRLAGTGELFFGEGSRLTVL.